This TCR beta chain comes out of a study of CD8 T cells in Susac syndrome. The CDR3 covers 14 residues. The V end was cut by 1 base, the J end by 5 bases, with 11 bases between. CDR1 and CDR2 (germline): MGHRA, YSYEKL. RNA in amounts of roughly 0.5 to 1 ug was reverse transcribed with random hexamers. MiXCR, run by TCRdb on the immunoSEQ multiplex PCR reads, gives a single entry per CDR3 protein. This table has some 180,000 distinct CDR3 sequences, over 90% appearing once. This chain uses TRBV4-1 with TRBJ2-5; D remains ambiguous. This TCR was sampled from a human donor with Susac syndrome. Input material: CD4+ T cells from PBMCs. CDR3 region: CASSQVEGIETQYF. DNA of the CDR3: TGCGCCAGCAGCCAAGTGGAAGGGATCGAGACCCAGTACTTC.